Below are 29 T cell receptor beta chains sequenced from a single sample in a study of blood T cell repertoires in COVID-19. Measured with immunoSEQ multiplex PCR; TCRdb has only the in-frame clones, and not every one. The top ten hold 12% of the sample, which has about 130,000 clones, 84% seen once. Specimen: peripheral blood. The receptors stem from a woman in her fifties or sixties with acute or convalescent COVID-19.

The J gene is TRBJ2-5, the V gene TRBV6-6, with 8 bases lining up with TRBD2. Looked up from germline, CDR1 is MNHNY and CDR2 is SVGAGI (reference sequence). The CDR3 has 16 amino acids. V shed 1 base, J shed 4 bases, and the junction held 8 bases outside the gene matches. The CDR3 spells CASSYLGGGTRETQYF. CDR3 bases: TGTGCCAGCAGTTACTTGGGCGGGGGGACGAGAGAGACCCAGTACTTC.

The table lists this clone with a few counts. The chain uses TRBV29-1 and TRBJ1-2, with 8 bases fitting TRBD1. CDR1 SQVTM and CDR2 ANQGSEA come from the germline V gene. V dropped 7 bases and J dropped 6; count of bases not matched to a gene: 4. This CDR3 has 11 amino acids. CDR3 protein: CSAVTGDGYTF. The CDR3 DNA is TGCAGCGCTGTGACAGGGGATGGCTACACCTTC.

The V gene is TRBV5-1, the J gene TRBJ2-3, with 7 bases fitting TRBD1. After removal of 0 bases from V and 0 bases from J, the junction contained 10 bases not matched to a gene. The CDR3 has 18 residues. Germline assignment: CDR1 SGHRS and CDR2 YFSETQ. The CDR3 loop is CASSLVGTAAKSTDTQYF. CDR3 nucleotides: TGCGCCAGCAGCTTGGTGGGGACAGCCGCTAAAAGCACAGATACGCAGTATTTT. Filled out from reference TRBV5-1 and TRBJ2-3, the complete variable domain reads KAGVTQTPRYLIKTRGQQVTLSCSPISGHRSVSWYQQTPGQGLQFLFEYFSETQRNKGNFPGRFSGRQFSNSRSEMNVSTLELGDSALYLCASSLVGTAAKSTDTQYFGPGTRLTVL.

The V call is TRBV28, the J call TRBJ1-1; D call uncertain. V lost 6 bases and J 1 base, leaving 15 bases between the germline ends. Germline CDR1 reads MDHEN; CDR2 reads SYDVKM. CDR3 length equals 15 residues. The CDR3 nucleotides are TGTGCCAGCAGGTCACCCTCGGGGTCGAACACTGAAGCTTTCTTT. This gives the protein CASRSPSGSNTEAFF.

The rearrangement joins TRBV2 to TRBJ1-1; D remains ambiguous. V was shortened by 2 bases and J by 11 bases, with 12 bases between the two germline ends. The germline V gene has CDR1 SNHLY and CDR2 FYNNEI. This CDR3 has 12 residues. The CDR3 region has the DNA TGTGCCAGCAGTGAATCTCCCGGCGGGGCTTTCTTT. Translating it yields CASSESPGGAFF.

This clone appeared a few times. CDR3 sequence reads: CASSMTGMNTEAFF. CDR3 coding DNA: TGTGCCAGTAGTATGACAGGTATGAACACTGAAGCTTTCTTT. V gene TRBV19 combines with J gene TRBJ1-1; perhaps TRBD1 as D (6 bases). The CDR3 spans 14 residues. Trimming left V 3 bases short and J 0 bases short, with 8 bases between. Germline V gene sequence: CDR1 LNHDA, CDR2 SQIVND (reference sequence).

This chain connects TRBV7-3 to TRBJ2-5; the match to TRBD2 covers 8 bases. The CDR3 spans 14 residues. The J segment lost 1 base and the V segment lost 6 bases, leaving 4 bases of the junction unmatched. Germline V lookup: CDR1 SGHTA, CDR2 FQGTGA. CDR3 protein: CASSSGLGQETQYF. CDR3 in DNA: TGTGCCAGCAGTTCGGGACTAGGCCAAGAGACCCAGTACTTC.

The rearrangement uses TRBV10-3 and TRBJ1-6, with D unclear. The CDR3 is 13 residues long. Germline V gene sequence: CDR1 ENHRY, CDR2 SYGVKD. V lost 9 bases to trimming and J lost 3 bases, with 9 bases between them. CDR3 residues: CAMKSGYNSPLHF. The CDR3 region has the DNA TGTGCCATGAAAAGCGGCTATAATTCACCCCTCCACTTT.

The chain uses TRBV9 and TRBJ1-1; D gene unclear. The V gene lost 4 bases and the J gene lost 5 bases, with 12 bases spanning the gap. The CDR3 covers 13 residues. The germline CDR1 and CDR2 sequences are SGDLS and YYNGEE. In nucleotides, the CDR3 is TGTGCCAGCAGCCCCTATACTGAAACTGAAGCTTTCTTT. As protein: CASSPYTETEAFF.

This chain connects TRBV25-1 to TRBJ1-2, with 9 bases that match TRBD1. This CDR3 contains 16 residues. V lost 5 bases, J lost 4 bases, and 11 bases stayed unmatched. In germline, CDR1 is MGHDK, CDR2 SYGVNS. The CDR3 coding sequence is TGTGCCAGCAGTCCTCAGGACAGGGGTAACCTCTATGGCTACACCTTC. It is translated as CASSPQDRGNLYGYTF.

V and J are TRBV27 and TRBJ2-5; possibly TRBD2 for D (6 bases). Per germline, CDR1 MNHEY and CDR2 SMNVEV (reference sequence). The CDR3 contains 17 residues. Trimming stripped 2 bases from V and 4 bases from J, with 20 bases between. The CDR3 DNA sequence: TGTGCCAGCAGTTTAATGGCGGGGCCCCGAAGCGCAGAGACCCAGTACTTC. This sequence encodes CASSLMAGPRSAETQYF.

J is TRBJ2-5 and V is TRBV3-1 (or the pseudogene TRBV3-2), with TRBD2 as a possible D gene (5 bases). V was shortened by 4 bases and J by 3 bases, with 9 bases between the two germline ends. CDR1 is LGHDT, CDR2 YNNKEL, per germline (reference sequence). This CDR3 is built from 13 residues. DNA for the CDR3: TGTGCCAGCAGCCTCCGGGAAAAAGAGACCCAGTACTTC. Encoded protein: CASSLREKETQYF.

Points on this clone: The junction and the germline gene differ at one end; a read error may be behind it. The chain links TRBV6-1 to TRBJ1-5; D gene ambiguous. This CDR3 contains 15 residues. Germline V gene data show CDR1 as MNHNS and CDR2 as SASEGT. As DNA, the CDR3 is TGTGCCAGCAGAGAAGGCCGGTGGAGCAATCAGCCCCAGCATTTT. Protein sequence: CASREGRWSNQPQHF.

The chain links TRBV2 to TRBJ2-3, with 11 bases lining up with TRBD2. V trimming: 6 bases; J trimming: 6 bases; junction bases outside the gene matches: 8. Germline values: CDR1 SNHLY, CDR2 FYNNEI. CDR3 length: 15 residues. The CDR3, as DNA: TGTGCCAGCAGGGAAACTAGCGGGGGTAGGGATACGCAGTATTTT. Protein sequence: CASRETSGGRDTQYF.

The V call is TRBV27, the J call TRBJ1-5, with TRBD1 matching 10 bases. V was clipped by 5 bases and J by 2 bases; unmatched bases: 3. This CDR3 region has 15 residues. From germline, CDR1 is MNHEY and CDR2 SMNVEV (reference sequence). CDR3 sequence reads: CASSAGTGGNQPQHF. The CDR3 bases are TGTGCCAGCAGTGCCGGGACAGGGGGCAATCAGCCCCAGCATTTT.

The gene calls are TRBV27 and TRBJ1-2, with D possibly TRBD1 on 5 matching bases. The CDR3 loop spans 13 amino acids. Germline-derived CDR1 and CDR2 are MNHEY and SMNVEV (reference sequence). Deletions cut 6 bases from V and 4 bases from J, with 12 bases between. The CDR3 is CASRPGGGYGYTF. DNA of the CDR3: TGTGCCAGCAGACCCGGCGGGGGCTATGGCTACACCTTC.

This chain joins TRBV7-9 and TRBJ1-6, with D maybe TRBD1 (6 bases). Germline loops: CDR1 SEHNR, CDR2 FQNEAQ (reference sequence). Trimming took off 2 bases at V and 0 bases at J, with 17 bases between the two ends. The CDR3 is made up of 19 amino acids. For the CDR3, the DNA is TGTGCCAGCAGCTTATTGGAGGACAGCCTCAGCTCCTATAATTCACCCCTCCACTTT. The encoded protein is CASSLLEDSLSSYNSPLHF.

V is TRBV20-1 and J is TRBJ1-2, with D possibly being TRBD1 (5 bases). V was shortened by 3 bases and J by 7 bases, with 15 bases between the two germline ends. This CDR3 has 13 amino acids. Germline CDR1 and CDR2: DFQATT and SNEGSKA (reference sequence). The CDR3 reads CSASELAGTGYTF. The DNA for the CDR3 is TGCAGTGCTAGTGAGTTGGCGGGGACTGGCTACACCTTC.

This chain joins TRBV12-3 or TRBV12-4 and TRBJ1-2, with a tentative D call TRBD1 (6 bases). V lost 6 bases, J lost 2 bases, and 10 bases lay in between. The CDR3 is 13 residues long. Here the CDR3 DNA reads TGTGCCAGCAGGAGGGGGGGGAACTATGGCTACACCTTC. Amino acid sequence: CASRRGGNYGYTF.

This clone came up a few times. CDR3 loop: CASSPPQGVSSGANVLTF. CDR3 coding DNA: TGTGCCAGCTCACCTCCCCAAGGGGTGAGCTCTGGGGCCAACGTCCTGACTTTC. This sequence joins TRBV18 and TRBJ2-6, with D maybe TRBD1 (5 bases). V lost 3 bases to trimming and J lost 0 bases, with 15 bases between them. Germline lookup yields CDR1 KGHSH and CDR2 LQKENI. The CDR3 spans 18 residues. The full variable domain, completed using reference TRBV18 and TRBJ2-6, is NAGVMQNPRHLVRRRGQEARLRCSPMKGHSHVYWYRQLPEEGLKFMVYLQKENIIDESGMPKERFSAEFPKEGPSILRIQQVVRGDSAAYFCASSPPQGVSSGANVLTFGAGSRLTVL.

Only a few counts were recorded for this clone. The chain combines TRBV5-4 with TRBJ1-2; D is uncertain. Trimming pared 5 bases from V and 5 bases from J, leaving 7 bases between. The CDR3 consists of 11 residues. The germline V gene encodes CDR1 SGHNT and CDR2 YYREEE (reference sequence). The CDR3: CASSSQYGYTF. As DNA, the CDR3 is TGTGCCAGCAGTTCCCAGTATGGCTACACCTTC. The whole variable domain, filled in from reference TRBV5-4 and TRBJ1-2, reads ETGVTQSPTHLIKTRGQQVTLRCSSQSGHNTVSWYQQALGQGPQFIFQYYREEENGRGNFPPRFSGLQFPNYSSELNVNALELDDSALYLCASSSQYGYTFGSGTRLTVV.

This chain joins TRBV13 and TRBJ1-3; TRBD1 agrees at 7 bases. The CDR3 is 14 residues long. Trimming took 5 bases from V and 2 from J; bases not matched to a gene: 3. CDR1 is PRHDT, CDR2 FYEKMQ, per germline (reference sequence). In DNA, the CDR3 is TGTGCCAGCAGCCTGACAGGGACTGGAAACACCATATATTTT. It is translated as CASSLTGTGNTIYF.

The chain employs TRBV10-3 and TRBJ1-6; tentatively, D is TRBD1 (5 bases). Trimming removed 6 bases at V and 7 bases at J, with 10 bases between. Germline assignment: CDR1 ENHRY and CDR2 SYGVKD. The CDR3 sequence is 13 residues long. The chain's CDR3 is CAISTTANSPLHF. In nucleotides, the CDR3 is TGTGCCATCAGCACGACAGCCAATTCACCCCTCCACTTT.

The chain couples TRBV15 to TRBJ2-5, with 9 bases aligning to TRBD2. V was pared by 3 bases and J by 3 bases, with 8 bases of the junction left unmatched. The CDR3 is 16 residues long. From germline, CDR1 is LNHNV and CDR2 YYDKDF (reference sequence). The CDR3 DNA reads TGTGCCACCAGCAGGTGGTCGGTAGCGGGGGAAGAGACCCAGTACTTC. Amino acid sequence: CATSRWSVAGEETQYF.

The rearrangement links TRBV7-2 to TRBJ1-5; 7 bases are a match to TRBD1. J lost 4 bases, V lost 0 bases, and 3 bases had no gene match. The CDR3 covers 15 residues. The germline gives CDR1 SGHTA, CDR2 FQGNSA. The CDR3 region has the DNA TGTGCCAGCAGCTTAGCGACAGGGCTAAATCAGCCCCAGCATTTT. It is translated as CASSLATGLNQPQHF.

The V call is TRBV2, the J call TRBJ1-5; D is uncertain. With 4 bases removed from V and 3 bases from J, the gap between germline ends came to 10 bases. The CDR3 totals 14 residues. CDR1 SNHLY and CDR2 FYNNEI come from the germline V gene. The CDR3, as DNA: TGTGCCAGCAGTGCGGAGAGGTACAATCAGCCCCAGCATTTT. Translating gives CASSAERYNQPQHF.

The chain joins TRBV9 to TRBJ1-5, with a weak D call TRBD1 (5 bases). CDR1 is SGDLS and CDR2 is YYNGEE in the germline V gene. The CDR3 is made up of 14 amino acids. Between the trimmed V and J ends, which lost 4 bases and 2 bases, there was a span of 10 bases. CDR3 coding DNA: TGTGCCAGCAGCCAACAGGACGGCAATCAGCCCCAGCATTTT. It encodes CASSQQDGNQPQHF.

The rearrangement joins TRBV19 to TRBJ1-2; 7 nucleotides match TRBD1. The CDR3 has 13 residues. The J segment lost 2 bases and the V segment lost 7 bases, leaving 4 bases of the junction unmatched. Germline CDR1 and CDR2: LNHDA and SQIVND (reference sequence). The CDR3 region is CASNDRANYGYTF. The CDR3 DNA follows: TGTGCCAGTAACGACAGGGCGAACTATGGCTACACCTTC.

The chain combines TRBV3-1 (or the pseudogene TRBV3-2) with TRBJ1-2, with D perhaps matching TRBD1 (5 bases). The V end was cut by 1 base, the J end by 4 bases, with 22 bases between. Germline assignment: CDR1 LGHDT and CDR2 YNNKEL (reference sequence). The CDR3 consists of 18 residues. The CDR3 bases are TGTGCCAGCAGCCAAGCCAAGGGACTCCCGCGGGATTTCTATGGCTACACCTTC. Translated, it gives CASSQAKGLPRDFYGYTF.